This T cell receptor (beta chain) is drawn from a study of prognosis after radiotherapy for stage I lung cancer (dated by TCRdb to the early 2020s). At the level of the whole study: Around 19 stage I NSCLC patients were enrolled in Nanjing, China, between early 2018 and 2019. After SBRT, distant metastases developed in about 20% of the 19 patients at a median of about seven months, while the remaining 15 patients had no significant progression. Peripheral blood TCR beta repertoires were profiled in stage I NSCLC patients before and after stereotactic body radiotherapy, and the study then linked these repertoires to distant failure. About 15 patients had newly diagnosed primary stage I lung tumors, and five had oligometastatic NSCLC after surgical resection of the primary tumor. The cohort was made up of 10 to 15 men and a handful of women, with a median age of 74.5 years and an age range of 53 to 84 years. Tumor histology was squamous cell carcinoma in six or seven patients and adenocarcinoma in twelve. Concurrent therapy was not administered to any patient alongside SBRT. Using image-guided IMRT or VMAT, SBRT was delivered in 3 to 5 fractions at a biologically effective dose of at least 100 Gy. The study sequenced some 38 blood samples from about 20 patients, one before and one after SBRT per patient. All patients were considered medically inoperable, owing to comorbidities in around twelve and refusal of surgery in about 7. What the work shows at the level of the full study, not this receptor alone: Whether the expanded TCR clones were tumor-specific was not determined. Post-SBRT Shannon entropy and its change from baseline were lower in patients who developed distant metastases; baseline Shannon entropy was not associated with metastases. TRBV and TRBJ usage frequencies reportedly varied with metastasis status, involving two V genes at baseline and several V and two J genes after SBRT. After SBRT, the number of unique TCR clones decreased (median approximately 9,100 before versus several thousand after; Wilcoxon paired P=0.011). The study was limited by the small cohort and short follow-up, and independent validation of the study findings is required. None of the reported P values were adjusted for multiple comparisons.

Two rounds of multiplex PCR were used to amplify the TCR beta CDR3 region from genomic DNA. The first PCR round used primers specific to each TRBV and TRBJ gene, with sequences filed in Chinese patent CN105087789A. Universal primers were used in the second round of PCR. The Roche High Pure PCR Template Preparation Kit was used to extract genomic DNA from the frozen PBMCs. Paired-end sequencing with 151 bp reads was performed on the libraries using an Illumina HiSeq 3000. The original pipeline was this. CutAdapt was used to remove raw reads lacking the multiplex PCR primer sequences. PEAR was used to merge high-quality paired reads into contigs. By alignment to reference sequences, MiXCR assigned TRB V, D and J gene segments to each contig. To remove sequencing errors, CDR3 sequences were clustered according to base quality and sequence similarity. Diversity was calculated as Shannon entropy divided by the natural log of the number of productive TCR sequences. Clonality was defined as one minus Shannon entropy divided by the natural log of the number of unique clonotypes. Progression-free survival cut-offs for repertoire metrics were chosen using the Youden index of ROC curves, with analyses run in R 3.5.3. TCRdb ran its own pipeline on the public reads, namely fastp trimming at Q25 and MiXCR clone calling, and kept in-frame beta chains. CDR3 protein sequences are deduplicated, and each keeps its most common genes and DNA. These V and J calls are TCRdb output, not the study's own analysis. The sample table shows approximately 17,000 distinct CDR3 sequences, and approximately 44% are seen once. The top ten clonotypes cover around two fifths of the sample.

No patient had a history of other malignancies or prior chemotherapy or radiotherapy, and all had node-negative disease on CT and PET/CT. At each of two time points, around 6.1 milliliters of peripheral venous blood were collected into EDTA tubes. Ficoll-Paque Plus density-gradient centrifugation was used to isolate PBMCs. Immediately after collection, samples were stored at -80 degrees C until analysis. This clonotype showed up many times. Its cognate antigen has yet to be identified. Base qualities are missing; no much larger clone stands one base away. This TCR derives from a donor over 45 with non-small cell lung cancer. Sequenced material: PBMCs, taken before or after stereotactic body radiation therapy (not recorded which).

CDR3 reads: CASSLKMGHTDTQYF. The DNA sequence is given as TGTGCCAGCAGCTTGAAAATGGGGCACACAGATACGCAGTATTTT. The V and J genes are TRBV5-6 and TRBJ2-3, with TRBD1 as a weak D call on 5 bases. The CDR3 has 15 amino acids, counting the end cysteine and phenylalanine. Only the CDR3 part of the read is kept: 45 bases, read in frame from the first base. The germline V gene supplies CDR1 SGHDT and CDR2 YYEEEE. The V and J ends are trimmed by 1 base and 2 bases, leaving 11 bases between them.